This record covers a single T cell receptor beta chain. No antigen is known for it. Combining a sample-barcoded 5' primer with a J-beta primer mix, a second PCR ran for 7 to 11 cycles. TCRdb called the 5' RACE reads again in MiXCR, with one record for every CDR3 protein. The sample has about 760,000 distinct CDR3 sequences, 20% to 30% seen once. CDR3 length: 17 amino acids. CDR1 and CDR2 (germline): SGHRS, YFSETQ. Trimming took 0 bases from V and 0 from J, leaving 16 bases between them. The data derive from a study of blood T cells in healthy people across ages. Isolation per sample recovered at least 7 million PBMCs. Study-wide results and caveats: Across the age range, TCR beta diversity per million T cells fell in a roughly linear way. In long-lived donors, naive CD4+ cell counts and diversity exceeded those of aged donors.

These data also formed part of another study, on T cells of mothers and their children. That report adds: Versus unrelated pairs, overlap was slightly higher in related mother-child pairs, without reaching significance.

The receptor's source is a boy between 10 and 17 years old in good health. Source material: blood. The V gene is TRBV5-1, the J gene TRBJ2-7; no clear D gene. The CDR3 spells CASSLDSPGFSSYEQYF. DNA for the CDR3: TGCGCCAGCAGCTTGGATTCTCCCGGCTTCAGCTCCTACGAGCAGTACTTC.